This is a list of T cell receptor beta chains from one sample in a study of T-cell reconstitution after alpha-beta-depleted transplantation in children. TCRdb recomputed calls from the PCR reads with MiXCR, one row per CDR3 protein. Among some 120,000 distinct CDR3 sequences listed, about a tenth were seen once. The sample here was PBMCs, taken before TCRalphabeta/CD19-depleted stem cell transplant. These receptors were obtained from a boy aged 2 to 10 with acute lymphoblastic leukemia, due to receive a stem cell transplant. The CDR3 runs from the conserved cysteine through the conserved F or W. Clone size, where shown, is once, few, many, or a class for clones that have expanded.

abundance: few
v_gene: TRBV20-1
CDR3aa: CSASWTYNEQFF

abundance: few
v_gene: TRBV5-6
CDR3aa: CASSLEGHQGLGWDF

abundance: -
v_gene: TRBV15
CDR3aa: CATSRDIQANTEAFF

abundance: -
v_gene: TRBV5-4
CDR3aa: CASSHRQGYTEAFF

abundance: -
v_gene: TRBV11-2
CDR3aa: CASSLGPGQLRYEQYF

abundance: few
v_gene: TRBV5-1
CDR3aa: CASTGGVPNTGELFF

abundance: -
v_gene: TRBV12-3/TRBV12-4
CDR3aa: CASSSGGYRGLGDGYTF

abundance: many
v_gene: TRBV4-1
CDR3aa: CASSQEPHGAGSSYEQYF

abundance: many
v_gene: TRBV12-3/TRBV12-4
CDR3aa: CASSLGQTYEQYF

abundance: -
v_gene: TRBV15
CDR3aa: CATSRANTYAQHF

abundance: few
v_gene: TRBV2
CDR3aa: CASSLLLDGEQYF

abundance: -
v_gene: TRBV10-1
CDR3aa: CASSGNRNTGELFF

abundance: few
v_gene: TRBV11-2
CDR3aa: CASRPGLIDTDTQYF

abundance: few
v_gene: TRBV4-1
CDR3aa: CASSPIGASGEQYF

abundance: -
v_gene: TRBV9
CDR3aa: CASSVDPMSTIYF

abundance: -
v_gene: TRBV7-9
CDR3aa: CASSLEKGNNEQFF

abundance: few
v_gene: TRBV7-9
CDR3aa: CASSLRRGNGYTF

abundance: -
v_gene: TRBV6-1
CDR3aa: CASSEMGLAGNTIYF

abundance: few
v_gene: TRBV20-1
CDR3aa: CSAKSTGGLTTQHF

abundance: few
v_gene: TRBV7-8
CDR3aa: CASSLDRLSEAFF

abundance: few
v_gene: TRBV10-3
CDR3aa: CATQHRDGQETQYF

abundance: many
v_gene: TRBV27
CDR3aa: CASSRIPGPANTGELFF

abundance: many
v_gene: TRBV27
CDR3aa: CASRRALEQYF

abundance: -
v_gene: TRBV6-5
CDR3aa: CASSYSSGVNEQYF

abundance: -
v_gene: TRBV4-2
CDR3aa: CASSQEAISGANVLTF

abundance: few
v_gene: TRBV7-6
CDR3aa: CASSLADGGSYEQYF

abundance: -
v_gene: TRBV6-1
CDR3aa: CASSGDRGLSNQPQHF

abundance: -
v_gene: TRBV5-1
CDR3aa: CASTPGTSGVGQYF

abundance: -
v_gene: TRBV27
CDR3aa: CASSKGTGGTQPQHF

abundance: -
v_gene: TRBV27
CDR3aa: CATGRGGLSQETQYF

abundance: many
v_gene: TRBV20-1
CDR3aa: CSARPGLLYEQYF

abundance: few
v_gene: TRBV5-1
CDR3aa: CASSLGGLRTEAFF

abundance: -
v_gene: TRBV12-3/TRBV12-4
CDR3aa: CASSPDSYGYTF

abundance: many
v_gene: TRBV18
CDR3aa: CASSPNLQETQYF

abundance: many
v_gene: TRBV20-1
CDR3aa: CSARDPSGASPSTDTQYF

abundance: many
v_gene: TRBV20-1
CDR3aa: CSAPRQGRTDTQYF

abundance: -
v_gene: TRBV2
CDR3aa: CASRKPGQGNYGYTF

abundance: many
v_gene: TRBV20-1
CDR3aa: CSARDPGDRAVGTEAFF

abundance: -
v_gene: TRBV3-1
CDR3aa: CASSPPRAYEQYF

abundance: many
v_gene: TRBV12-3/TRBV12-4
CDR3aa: CASRPITRSTGNTEAFF

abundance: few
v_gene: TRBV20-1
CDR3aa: CSAPFNTDTQYF

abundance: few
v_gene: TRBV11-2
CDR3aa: CASSLKVVAGFSTDTQYF

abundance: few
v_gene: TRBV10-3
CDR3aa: CAISEPNAYEQYF

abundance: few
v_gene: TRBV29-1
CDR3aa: CSVFQGWIGTDTQYF

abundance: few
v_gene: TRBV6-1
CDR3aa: CASSDLNRRYEQYF

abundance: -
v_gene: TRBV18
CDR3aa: CASSLQLDFTDTQYF

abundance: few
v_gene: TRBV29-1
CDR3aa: CSVTIPGLEGYF

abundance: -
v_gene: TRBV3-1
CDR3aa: CASSQAPGKGVEQYF

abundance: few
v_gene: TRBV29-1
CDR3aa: CSVEVAVDEQFF

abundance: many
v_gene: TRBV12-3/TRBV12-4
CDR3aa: CASSSGGYYDYGYTF

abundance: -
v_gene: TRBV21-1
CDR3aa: CASSKETGRNEKLFF

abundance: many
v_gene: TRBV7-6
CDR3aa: CASSLDIRGQGADTEAFF

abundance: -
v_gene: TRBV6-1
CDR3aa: CASSKTSINEQFF

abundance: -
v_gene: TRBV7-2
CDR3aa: CASSHRRYEQYF

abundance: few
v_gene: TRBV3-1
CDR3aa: CASSPGTVYQPQHF